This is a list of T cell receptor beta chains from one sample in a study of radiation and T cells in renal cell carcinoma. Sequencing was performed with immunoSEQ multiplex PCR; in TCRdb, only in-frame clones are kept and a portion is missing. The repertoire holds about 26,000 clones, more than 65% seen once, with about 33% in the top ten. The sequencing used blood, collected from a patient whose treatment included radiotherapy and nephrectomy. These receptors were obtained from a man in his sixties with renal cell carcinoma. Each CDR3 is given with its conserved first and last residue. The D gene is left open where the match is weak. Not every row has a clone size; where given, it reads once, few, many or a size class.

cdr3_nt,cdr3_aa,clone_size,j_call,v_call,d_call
TGTGCCAGTAGTATAGCGGTCCAAACCTACGAGCAGTACTTC,CASSIAVQTYEQYF,-,TRBJ2-7,TRBV19,-
TGTGCCATCAGAGGACAGGGAAACACCTACGAGCAGTACTTC,CAIRGQGNTYEQYF,-,TRBJ2-7,TRBV10-3,TRBD1
TGTGCCACCCTGGGGGCTTTTAACGAGCAGTACTTC,CATLGAFNEQYF,-,TRBJ2-7,TRBV27,-
TGTGCCAGCAGCCCGGGACAGAATCAGCCCCAGCATTTT,CASSPGQNQPQHF,-,TRBJ1-5,TRBV5-4,TRBD1
TGTGCCAGCAGCACAGGGTGGGTTGGCACTGAAGCTTTCTTT,CASSTGWVGTEAFF,-,TRBJ1-1,TRBV2,-
TGTGCCAGCAGCTTAGGTTCGCTGGAGCAGTTCTTC,CASSLGSLEQFF,-,TRBJ2-1,TRBV7-8,-
TGTGCTAGTGGTTTCCTAGCGGGAGGGAGCTCCTACAATGAGCAGTTCTTC,CASGFLAGGSSYNEQFF,-,TRBJ2-1,TRBV12-5,TRBD2
TGTGCCAGCAGTTTGTACAGGGGGGCCGTGAACACTGAAGCTTTCTTT,CASSLYRGAVNTEAFF,-,TRBJ1-1,TRBV6-6,TRBD1
TGTGCCAGCTCACCACTCCGGGACACTCCCTTTGATACGCAGTATTTT,CASSPLRDTPFDTQYF,-,TRBJ2-3,TRBV18,-
TGTGCCAGCAGCTTGTTAACGAACGGACAGGTTAAAACCATATATTTT,CASSLLTNGQVKTIYF,-,TRBJ1-3,TRBV5-6,TRBD1
TGTGCCTGTTTTGGACAGAACTATGGCTACACCTTC,CACFGQNYGYTF,-,TRBJ1-2,TRBV30,-
TGTGCCAGCAGCTTGAGAAGGACTAGCGTAAATGAGCAGTTCTTC,CASSLRRTSVNEQFF,few,TRBJ2-1,TRBV5-6,TRBD2
TGTGCCTGGAGTGTAAGGGAGACCCAGTACTTC,CAWSVRETQYF,-,TRBJ2-5,TRBV30,-
TGTGCCAGCAGCAGGTGCCGGGACAGGGTTACGAAGGGGTTT,CASSRCRDRVTKGF,-,TRBJ1-5,TRBV21-1,-
TGTGCCAGCAGCCCGGGACAGGGAGTTAACGCTGAAGCTTTCTTT,CASSPGQGVNAEAFF,-,TRBJ1-1,TRBV5-4,TRBD1
TGTGCCAGTAGTCCCGGGACAGGTCATACGAGAGCTGAAGCTTTCTTT,CASSPGTGHTRAEAFF,-,TRBJ1-1,TRBV19,TRBD1
TGTGCCAGCAGCCCGATAGGGGGGCGGAGCTCCTACGAGCAGTACTTC,CASSPIGGRSSYEQYF,-,TRBJ2-7,TRBV7-3,-